This TCR beta chain was identified during a study of blood T cell repertoires in COVID-19. Looking at the study overall: T cells, B-cell-depleted T cells, or PBMCs supplied cDNA or gDNA.

As for this clone: The same CDR3 can be traced to other DNA sequences in this sample.

Only in-frame clones appear in the TCRdb table, and some are missing; sequencing was by immunoSEQ multiplex PCR. The table lists about 250,000 clones, 80% to 95% of them singletons. This TCR was sampled from a man aged 25-45 years with COVID-19, enrolled during active disease. Source material: peripheral blood.

The CDR3: CASSQGARGYTF. DNA of the CDR3: TGTGCCAGCAGCCAAGGGGCCCGTGGCTACACCTTC. This sequence joins TRBV3-1 (or the pseudogene TRBV3-2) and TRBJ1-2; D gene uncertain. Trimming took 1 base from V and 7 from J, leaving 7 bases between them. Germline CDR1 reads LGHDT; CDR2 reads YNNKEL (reference sequence). The length of the CDR3 is 12 residues.